This TCR beta chain was sequenced for a study of blood T cell repertoires in COVID-19. Profiling relied on immunoSEQ multiplex PCR, and the TCRdb table lists in-frame clones only, not all of them. This table has roughly 230,000 clones, about 86% appearing once. The V and J ends lost 10 bases and 1 base respectively, with 21 bases between them. Germline V CDR1 and CDR2: MGHDK, SYGVNS. This CDR3 has 16 amino acids. Input material: PBMCs or T cells enriched from blood (not recorded which). V and J are TRBV25-1 and TRBJ2-3, with a weak D call TRBD2 (7 bases). This TCR came from a man aged 50 or older who had recovered from COVID-19. CDR3 amino acids: CATPGGHLSGTDTQYF. Here the CDR3 DNA reads TGTGCCACCCCGGGGGGACACCTATCTGGCACAGATACGCAGTATTTT.